Listed here are 19 T cell receptor beta chains from one sample, sequenced in a study of blood T cell repertoires in COVID-19 (dated by TCRdb to between 2020 and 2021). Receptor amplification or capture employed the immunoSEQ multiplex PCR assay. TCRdb re-hosts the immuneACCESS table, in-frame sequences only. Its copies lack some clones; in the studies checked, an unresolved V gene accounts for under half of them, and the cause for the rest is not known. Recorded for this sample are more than 150,000 clones; around 90% of them occurred a single time. Clones ranked in the top ten supply under 0.65% of the sample. Specimen: peripheral blood. All receptors come from a man in his sixties with COVID-19, enrolled during active disease.

This rearrangement joins TRBV6-5 to TRBJ2-1; the match to TRBD2 covers 12 bases. This CDR3 has 13 amino acids. The V and J ends lost 6 bases and 10 bases, in that order; junction bases with no gene match: 4. Germline CDR1 MNHEY, CDR2 SVGAGI. For the CDR3, the DNA is TGTGCCAGCAGACGACTAGCGGGAGAAGAGCAGTTCTTC. Protein: CASRRLAGEEQFF.

The chain uses TRBV9 and TRBJ1-4, with 7 bases that match TRBD1. The CDR3 is 16 amino acids. V shed 3 bases, J shed 0 bases, and the junction held 5 bases outside the gene matches. The germline CDR1 and CDR2 sequences are SGDLS and YYNGEE. The CDR3 here is CASSARTGATNEKLFF. In nucleotides, the CDR3 is TGTGCCAGCAGCGCCCGGACAGGTGCAACTAATGAAAAACTGTTTTTT.

The chain employs TRBV6-5 and TRBJ1-3; D call uncertain. Looked up from germline, CDR1 is MNHEY and CDR2 is SVGAGI. The CDR3 runs to 14 residues. Trimming left V 2 bases short and J 4 bases short, with 9 bases between. The CDR3 sequence is CASSYQALGNTIYF. The CDR3 bases are TGTGCCAGCAGTTACCAGGCGCTGGGAAACACCATATATTTT.

The chain employs TRBV6-5 and TRBJ2-5, with 8 bases matching TRBD1. V lost 2 bases, J lost 2 bases, and 4 bases stayed unmatched. The CDR3 consists of 15 residues. CDR1 is MNHEY and CDR2 is SVGAGI in the germline V gene. CDR3 bases: TGTGCCAGCAGTTACGCAACAGGGGGTCAAGAGACCCAGTACTTC. Translated, it gives CASSYATGGQETQYF.

The chain joins TRBV6-5 to TRBJ1-2, with D unresolved. Germline V gene lookup returns CDR1 MNHEY and CDR2 SVGAGI. There are 12 residues in the CDR3. V was clipped by 6 bases and J by 7 bases, with 12 bases between them. CDR3 region: CASSRGEGGYTF. In nucleotides, the CDR3 is TGTGCCAGCAGCCGTGGGGAGGGTGGCTACACCTTC.

The chain employs TRBV7-3 and TRBJ2-2; 11 nucleotides line up with TRBD2. After removal of 3 bases from V and 0 bases from J, the junction contained 3 bases not matched to a gene. The CDR3 contains 17 residues. The V gene's germline CDR1 is SGHTA and CDR2 FQGTGA. CDR3 residues: CASSFGTSGPNTGELFF. As DNA, the CDR3 is TGTGCCAGCAGCTTCGGGACTAGCGGCCCGAACACCGGGGAGCTGTTTTTT.

This chain uses TRBV7-9 with TRBJ2-3; D unclear. Trimming pared 0 bases from V and 5 bases from J, leaving 6 bases between. This CDR3 has 13 residues. CDR1 and CDR2 (germline): SEHNR, FQNEAQ (reference sequence). The CDR3 nucleotides read TGTGCCAGCAGCTTAGCAACGGGAGATACGCAGTATTTT. Translating gives CASSLATGDTQYF.

This clone was seen only once. J is TRBJ2-5 and V is TRBV7-2; D ambiguous. The CDR3 runs 13 residues. Germline values: CDR1 SGHTA, CDR2 FQGNSA. The V gene lost 1 base and the J gene lost 5 bases, with 8 bases spanning the gap. The CDR3 sequence is CASSLVGRETQYF. CDR3 sequence (DNA): TGTGCCAGCAGCTTAGTGGGCCGGGAGACCCAGTACTTC.

The chain recombines TRBV4-2 with TRBJ2-1, with no clear D. This CDR3 has 16 residues. In germline, CDR1 is LGHNA, CDR2 YNFKEQ. V was clipped by 1 base and J by 7 bases, with 17 bases between them. The CDR3 protein is CASSQVSRYADNEQFF. The DNA of the CDR3 is TGTGCCAGCAGCCAAGTTAGCCGTTATGCGGATAATGAGCAGTTCTTC.

V gene TRBV7-9 combines with J gene TRBJ2-7; possible D gene TRBD1, 6 bases. Germline CDR1 reads SEHNR; CDR2 reads FQNEAQ (reference sequence). This CDR3 spans 14 amino acids. V lost 0 bases and J 6 bases, leaving 12 bases between the germline ends. The chain's CDR3 is CASSLALGGTEQYF. CDR3 DNA sequence: TGTGCCAGCAGCTTAGCTTTAGGGGGAACCGAGCAGTACTTC.

The rearrangement links TRBV4-2 to TRBJ1-3; D is undetermined. The CDR3 spans 15 residues. The germline V and J ends were trimmed by 0 bases and 0 bases, with 6 bases remaining between them. The V gene's germline CDR1 is LGHNA and CDR2 YNFKEQ. The CDR3 protein is CASSQDGVSGNTIYF. CDR3 bases: TGTGCCAGCAGCCAAGATGGAGTCTCTGGAAACACCATATATTTT.

The chain employs TRBV20-1 and TRBJ2-4; TRBD1 is a possible D gene (5 bases). Looked up from germline, CDR1 is DFQATT and CDR2 is SNEGSKA (reference sequence). This CDR3 is 11 amino acids long. The V gene lost 1 base and the J gene lost 10 bases, with 8 bases spanning the gap. CDR3 nucleotide sequence: TGCAGTGCTAGAGGCCAGGGTATTCAGTACTTC. Its protein is CSARGQGIQYF.

The CDR3 region is CASRDRYRGSTEAFF. The CDR3 DNA reads TGTGCCAGCAGGGACCGGTACAGGGGAAGCACTGAAGCTTTCTTT. This sequence joins TRBV6-5 and TRBJ1-1, with 7 bases lining up with TRBD1. Germline assignment: CDR1 MNHEY and CDR2 SVGAGI. V trimming: 6 bases; J trimming: 4 bases; junction bases outside the gene matches: 11. This CDR3 region has 15 residues.

The sample holds one count of this clone. The rearrangement joins TRBV7-6 to TRBJ2-3, with 7 bases matching TRBD2. Per the germline V gene, CDR1 is SGHVS and CDR2 is FNYEAQ. The V gene end was trimmed by 1 base and the J gene end by 1 base; junction bases not matched to a gene: 5. This CDR3 comprises 16 residues. DNA of the CDR3: TGTGCCAGCAGCTTAGGACAAAGCGGGGGCACAGATACGCAGTATTTT. It is translated as CASSLGQSGGTDTQYF.

The chain combines TRBV19 with TRBJ2-2, with TRBD1 identical over 7 bases. This CDR3 comprises 14 residues. V shed 8 bases and J 0 bases; nucleotides not matched to a gene: 3. The germline CDR1 and CDR2 sequences are LNHDA and SQIVND (reference sequence). Written as DNA, the CDR3 is TGTGCCAGTCTGACAGGGACGAACACCGGGGAGCTGTTTTTT. Protein product: CASLTGTNTGELFF.

This chain connects TRBV5-5 to TRBJ1-5, with D tentatively TRBD1 (5 bases). Germline CDR1 is SGHKS and CDR2 is YYEKEE (reference sequence). Trimming removed 4 bases from V and 1 base from J, with 18 bases in between. The CDR3 length is 17 residues. CDR3: CASSGTFTRGSNQPQHF. Here the CDR3 DNA reads TGTGCCAGCAGCGGGACTTTTACTAGGGGAAGCAATCAGCCCCAGCATTTT. Together with reference TRBV5-5 and TRBJ1-5, the CDR3 gives the full variable domain: DAGVTQSPTHLIKTRGQQVTLRCSPISGHKSVSWYQQVLGQGPQFIFQYYEKEERGRGNFPDRFSARQFPNYSSELNVNALLLGDSALYLCASSGTFTRGSNQPQHFGDGTRLSIL.

The rearrangement uses TRBV7-9 and TRBJ2-1; D is perhaps TRBD2 (5 bases). V lost 4 bases to trimming and J lost 9 bases, with 13 bases between them. Germline V gene sequence: CDR1 SEHNR, CDR2 FQNEAQ (reference sequence). The CDR3 length is 13 residues. DNA of the CDR3: TGTGCCAGCAGCTCAAGCGGAATCTTTGAGCAGTTCTTC. Amino acids: CASSSSGIFEQFF.

The chain uses TRBV24-1 and TRBJ1-2, with TRBD1 matching over 8 bases. The CDR3 is made up of 15 amino acids. V lost 4 bases and J lost 5; bases outside the gene matches: 8. Germline V gene sequence: CDR1 KGHDR, CDR2 SFDVKD. The CDR3 DNA follows: TGTGCCACCAGTGAGACCGGGACAGGCATATATGGCTACACCTTC. Encoded protein: CATSETGTGIYGYTF.

This chain links TRBV6-2 or TRBV6-3 with TRBJ2-1; TRBD1 might be the D (6 bases). Deletions cut 2 bases from V and 5 bases from J, with 13 bases between. The length of the CDR3 is 15 residues. Germline V CDR1 and CDR2: MNHEY, SVGEGT. For the CDR3, the DNA is TGTGCCAGCAGTTACGGATGGGGGCGCCACAATGAGCAGTTCTTC. This encodes CASSYGWGRHNEQFF.